Included here is one T cell receptor beta chain sequence, with context. The antigen is unknown. The data were taken from a study of cytomegalovirus exposure and HLA in healthy donors. The CDR3 has 16 amino acids. Per germline, CDR1 SGDLS and CDR2 YYNGEE. Trimming removed 0 bases from V and 0 bases from J, with 9 bases in between. Study outcomes and limitations: The majority of TCR sequences were rare, yet some public TCRs appeared in many donors. The CMV antigen specificity of three CMV-associated chains was confirmed through in vitro analysis. Cytomegalovirus-associated TCR beta chains were listed, numbering 150 to 200.

The PCR contained 60 Vbeta and 13 Jbeta primers. Assay used: immunoSEQ multiplex PCR; TCRdb lists only in-frame clones, some missing. The data show approximately 140,000 clones, 60% to 80% seen once. The rearrangement links TRBV9 to TRBJ2-2; D remains unclear. The receptor's source is a female donor in good health and CMV-seronegative. Sequenced: PBMCs. The DNA of the CDR3 is TGTGCCAGCAGCGTAGGGGCCCACGCGAACACCGGGGAGCTGTTTTTT. This codes for CASSVGAHANTGELFF.